The 7 T cell receptor beta chains listed next were all sequenced from one sample in a study of breast tumors, draining lymph nodes, adjacent tissues (dated by TCRdb to the mid-2010s). Receptors were amplified or captured by multiplex PCR. Reads for this sample came from an Illumina HiSeq 2000. Clones were called with MiXCR by TCRdb after fastp trimmed the public reads at Q25, and only in-frame beta chains were retained. Rows are unified per CDR3 protein, each entry keeping the most common DNA and genes. A total of about 230,000 distinct CDR3 sequences appear in this sample, around 32% of them only once. The ten most abundant clones make up 1.4% of the sample. The lymph node samples were taken from the axillary draining lymph nodes of breast cancer patients. The source material was axillary lymph node tissue. The receptor source for this set is a female donor with breast cancer. Some clones in this sample may be carry-over from other donors' samples.

This clonotype has a handful of counts. This may arise from a read error, as a much more abundant clone is one base away. The CDR3 does not close with the conserved phenylalanine or tryptophan, likely indicating a read error. This chain uses TRBV20-1 with TRBJ2-7; D remains ambiguous. The ends were cut back, 0 bases at V and 9 bases at J, with 6 bases in the middle. CDR1 is DFQATT and CDR2 is SNEGSKA in the germline V gene (reference sequence). This CDR3 has 10 amino acids. The CDR3 DNA is TGCAGTGCTAGAGAAACGGCGCAGTACTCC. Encoded protein: CSARETAQYS.

This clonotype has at least ten counts. This CDR3 is CASNRVGQPQHF. Here the CDR3 DNA reads TGTGCCAGCAACCGGGTTGGTCAGCCCCAGCATTTT. The V gene is TRBV6-2 or TRBV6-3, the J gene TRBJ1-5; D remains ambiguous. This CDR3 has 12 residues. Trimming removed 7 bases at V and 6 bases at J, with 10 bases between. In germline, CDR1 is MNHEY, CDR2 SVGEGT.

On this clonotype: The CDR3 does not end in the conserved phenylalanine or tryptophan, so this is likely a read error. The limits of the CDR3 on the DNA are not certain, so only TCRdb's listed CDR3 is given. V is TRBV19 and J is TRBJ1-4. From its first to its last residue, the CDR3 has 10 amino acids. CDR1 and CDR2 from the germline V gene are LNHDA and SQIVND (reference sequence). The CDR3 loop reads CASSASGLAG.

This clonotype was seen repeatedly, ten times or more. This chain links TRBV19 with TRBJ1-4; D is uncertain. Trimming took 3 bases from V and 8 from J, leaving 13 bases between them. Germline CDR1 LNHDA, CDR2 SQIVND (reference sequence). The CDR3 has 14 amino acids. This chain's CDR3 is CASSIPPWKEKLFF. The CDR3 DNA reads TGTGCCAGTAGTATCCCCCCATGGAAGGAAAAACTGTTTTTT.

This chain connects TRBV7-8 to TRBJ2-7, with 8 positions matching TRBD2. The germline V gene encodes CDR1 SGHVS and CDR2 FQNEAQ. The CDR3 contains 13 residues. Trimming at V came to 8 bases and at J to 7 bases, leaving 10 bases not matched to a gene. CDR3 amino acids: CASSGGGPREQYF. The CDR3 DNA sequence: TGTGCCAGCTCCGGGGGGGGGCCGCGAGAGCAGTACTTC. The full variable domain, completed using reference TRBV7-8 and TRBJ2-7, is GAGVSQSPRYKVAKRGQDVALRCDPISGHVSLFWYQQALGQGPEFLTYFQNEAQLDKSGLPSDRFFAERPEGSVSTLKIQRTQQEDSAVYLCASSGGGPREQYFGPGTRLTVT.

About this clonotype: At one boundary the junction diverges from the germline segment, which might be a read error. This sequence joins TRBV7-9 and TRBJ2-5; D is undetermined. The germline CDR1 and CDR2 sequences are SEHNR and FQNEAQ (reference sequence). The CDR3 runs 13 residues. As DNA, the CDR3 is TGTGCCAGCAGCCTACCCCCCGGAGAGACCCAGTGCTTC. Translation gives CASSLPPGETQCF.

This clonotype appeared many times. The chain recombines TRBV3-1 with TRBJ2-5; no clear D. The germline V gene encodes CDR1 LGHDT and CDR2 YNNKEL (reference sequence). V was shortened by 1 base and J by 1 base, with 13 bases between the two germline ends. This CDR3 region has 16 residues. In DNA form, the CDR3 reads TGTGCCAGCAGCCAAGTTGAAGCACAGTCCCAAGAGACCCAGTACTTC. Translation: CASSQVEAQSQETQYF.